This TCR beta chain was found in a study of beta chain features in type 1 diabetes. Overall study context: Over all samples combined, 107,917,701 sorted cells were examined.

V was clipped by 8 bases and J by 9 bases; unmatched bases: 5. The CDR3 is 12 amino acids. The germline gives CDR1 LNHNV, CDR2 YYDKDF (reference sequence). Of the isolated RNA, all was reverse transcribed, and so the sequenced material was expressed TCRB transcripts. Some clones are missing from TCRdb's copy, which holds only in-frame ones; the method was immunoSEQ multiplex PCR. The table has about 620,000 clones, roughly 16% seen once. At least ten counts were recorded for this clone. The clonotype comes from a man aged 18 to 29 in good health. Source material: naive CD4+ T cells from blood. This chain links TRBV15 with TRBJ1-5, with 9 nucleotides matching TRBD1. The DNA of the CDR3 is TGTGCCACCGGGACAGGGTGGTGGCCCCAGCATTTT. It is translated as CATGTGWWPQHF.